The 16 T cell receptor beta chains reported below all come from one sample, sequenced in a study of T-cell reconstitution after alpha-beta-depleted transplantation in children. Preparation of the TCRbeta library involved a method that used unique molecular identifiers. From the PCR reads, TCRdb called clonotypes with MiXCR, one entry per CDR3 protein. The table has approximately 420,000 distinct CDR3 sequences, roughly a tenth seen once; the top ten hold approximately 5%. The input for sequencing was PBMCs from the stem cell graft donor, taken from the stem cell graft. Receptors were obtained from a human donor who donated a stem cell graft to a child with acute myeloid leukemia.

This clonotype was picked up a small number of times. V usage is TRBV7-3 and J usage is TRBJ2-3, with a tentative D call TRBD2 (5 bases). The germline CDR1 and CDR2 sequences are SGHTA and FQGTGA. The V gene lost 2 bases and the J gene lost 6 bases, with 15 bases spanning the gap. The CDR3 loop spans 15 amino acids. CDR3 nucleotide sequence: TGTGCCAGCAGCTTAGGACCCCCGGGGTGGGATACGCAGTATTTT. Its protein product is CASSLGPPGWDTQYF. The full variable domain, its missing parts supplied by reference TRBV7-3 and TRBJ2-3, is GAGVSQTPSNKVTEKGKYVELRCDPISGHTALYWYRQSLGQGPEFLIYFQGTGAADDSGLPNDRFFAVRPEGSVSTLKIQRTERGDSAVYLCASSLGPPGWDTQYFGPGTRLTVL.

The rearrangement joins TRBV6-2 or TRBV6-3 to TRBJ1-2; 7 positions agree with TRBD1. The ends lost 5 bases at V and 2 bases at J; junction bases unmatched: 8. The CDR3 covers 15 residues. Germline loops: CDR1 MNHEY, CDR2 SVGEGT. The CDR3 region is CASSTVEQGNYGYTF. The CDR3 DNA is TGTGCCAGCAGTACCGTAGAACAGGGGAACTATGGCTACACCTTC.

The chain recombines TRBV18 with TRBJ2-1, with 7 bases lining up with TRBD2. Germline trimming cut 1 base from V and 8 bases from J; bases unmatched to any gene: 11. Germline V lookup: CDR1 KGHSH, CDR2 LQKENI. There are 16 residues in the CDR3. CDR3 in amino acids: CASSPLQASGIHEQFF. CDR3 nucleotide sequence: TGTGCCAGCTCACCACTTCAGGCTAGCGGTATCCATGAGCAGTTCTTC.

This clonotype was observed many times. The chain carries TRBV7-9 and TRBJ2-4, with 8 bases aligning to TRBD2. Germline CDR1 SEHNR, CDR2 FQNEAQ (reference sequence). V lost 3 bases, J lost 7 bases, and 5 bases stayed unmatched. The CDR3 is made up of 14 amino acids. The CDR3 reads CASSLGSGVNIQYF. Here the CDR3 DNA reads TGTGCCAGCAGCTTGGGTAGCGGGGTGAACATTCAGTACTTC. The variable domain in full, completed from reference TRBV7-9 and TRBJ2-4, reads DTGVSQNPRHKITKRGQNVTFRCDPISEHNRLYWYRQTLGQGPEFLTYFQNEAQLEKSRLLSDRFSAERPKGSFSTLEIQRTEQGDSAMYLCASSLGSGVNIQYFGAGTRLSVL.

V gene TRBV28 combines with J gene TRBJ1-2; tentatively, D is TRBD1 (5 bases). Per the germline V gene, CDR1 is MDHEN and CDR2 is SYDVKM. The V end lost 3 bases, the J end lost 1 base, and 9 bases lay between the germline ends. The CDR3 runs to 14 residues. CDR3 nucleotides: TGTGCCAGCAGTTTGTTCGGGGGTAACTATGGCTACACCTTC. Protein product: CASSLFGGNYGYTF.

This clonotype was counted at least ten times. The chain has TRBV6-2 or TRBV6-3 and TRBJ2-1, with D hard to call. The germline gives CDR1 MNHEY, CDR2 SVGEGT. V was shortened by 2 bases and J by 0 bases, with 8 bases between the two germline ends. This CDR3 is built from 15 residues. CDR3 DNA: TGTGCCAGCAGTTACGGGCAGAGCTCCTACAATGAGCAGTTCTTC. Translation: CASSYGQSSYNEQFF.

The V and J genes are TRBV6-5 and TRBJ2-1; TRBD2 agrees at 8 bases. V gave up 0 bases and J gave up 3 bases; unmatched junction bases: 4. The CDR3 has 16 amino acids. In germline, CDR1 is MNHEY, CDR2 SVGAGI. The chain's CDR3 is CASSYSTSGSYNEQFF. The CDR3, as DNA: TGTGCCAGCAGTTACTCGACCAGCGGGAGCTACAATGAGCAGTTCTTC.

V and J are TRBV20-1 and TRBJ2-3; TRBD2 matches at 12 bases. Trimming removed 6 bases from V and 4 bases from J; junction bases left unmatched: 8. CDR3 length equals 15 residues. From germline, CDR1 is DFQATT and CDR2 SNEGSKA (reference sequence). The CDR3 region is CSADTSGGTSDTQYF. In DNA form, the CDR3 reads TGCAGTGCGGATACTAGCGGGGGGACATCAGATACGCAGTATTTT.

The chain employs TRBV4-2 and TRBJ1-5; maybe TRBD1 (5 bases). Germline V gene lookup returns CDR1 LGHNA and CDR2 YNFKEQ. CDR3 length: 16 residues. Trimming took off 1 base at V and 5 bases at J, with 15 bases between the two ends. The CDR3 is CASSQGSPGRDQPQHF. The CDR3 DNA sequence: TGTGCCAGCAGCCAAGGAAGTCCAGGGAGGGATCAGCCCCAGCATTTT.

The CDR3 reads CASSFRLAGGLGNEQFF. The CDR3, as DNA: TGTGCCAGCAGCTTTAGACTAGCGGGGGGGCTAGGGAATGAGCAGTTCTTC. The chain carries TRBV7-8 and TRBJ2-1; 14 bases line up with TRBD2. The J segment lost 7 bases and the V segment lost 3 bases, leaving 8 bases of the junction unmatched. The CDR3 is 17 residues long. The V gene's germline CDR1 is SGHVS and CDR2 FQNEAQ.

This clonotype was observed a single time. The CDR3 region has the DNA TGCAGTGCTAGAGATCAGGTAGACACTGAAGCTTTCTTT. Its protein is CSARDQVDTEAFF. This chain uses TRBV20-1 with TRBJ1-1; D is ambiguous. The CDR3 spans 13 residues. Germline CDR1 and CDR2: DFQATT and SNEGSKA (reference sequence). V was clipped by 0 bases and J by 3 bases, with 8 bases between them.

This clonotype was counted many times. The chain employs TRBV10-3 and TRBJ2-5; 8 nucleotides match TRBD1. Germline trimming cut 5 bases from V and 4 bases from J; bases unmatched to any gene: 12. This CDR3 spans 16 amino acids. Germline CDR1 and CDR2: ENHRY and SYGVKD. CDR3 protein: CAISMGTGLKGETQYF. The CDR3 DNA is TGTGCCATCAGTATGGGGACAGGACTTAAGGGAGAGACCCAGTACTTC.

The V and J genes are TRBV20-1 and TRBJ2-6; D ambiguous. Germline CDR1 is DFQATT and CDR2 is SNEGSKA (reference sequence). CDR3 length: 15 residues. V lost 3 bases and J lost 0, with 9 bases in between. CDR3: CSASGSHSGANVLTF. The DNA for the CDR3 is TGCAGTGCTAGCGGCTCGCACTCTGGGGCCAACGTCCTGACTTTC.

This clonotype was counted a few times. The chain is built from TRBV5-1 and TRBJ2-1; 8 nucleotides agree with TRBD2. In germline, CDR1 is SGHRS, CDR2 YFSETQ. The CDR3 loop spans 18 amino acids. V was clipped by 4 bases and J by 0 bases; unmatched bases: 12. The CDR3, as DNA: TGCGCCAGCAGCCCCGTTAGTAGCGGGGATTCCTCCTACAATGAGCAGTTCTTC. It yields the protein CASSPVSSGDSSYNEQFF.

This clonotype has a handful of counts. This chain uses TRBV11-2 with TRBJ2-2; 10 bases map to TRBD1. The CDR3 is 17 amino acids. V was clipped by 1 base and J by 4 bases; unmatched bases: 6. CDR1 is SGHAT, CDR2 FQNNGV, per germline. The CDR3 DNA is TGTGCCAGCAGCTTAGGAGACAGGGGGCAGCCCACCGGGGAGCTGTTTTTT. It is translated as CASSLGDRGQPTGELFF.

This clonotype has only a few counts. This chain connects TRBV7-8 to TRBJ2-7; the D gene is possibly TRBD2 (6 bases). The CDR3 runs to 15 residues. Trimming cost V 6 bases and J 3 bases, with 18 bases left between them. CDR1 SGHVS and CDR2 FQNEAQ come from the germline V gene. Written as DNA, the CDR3 is TGTGCCAGCAGTCCATACATCAGCGGGCTCTACGAGCAGTACGTC. Amino acids: CASSPYISGLYEQYV.